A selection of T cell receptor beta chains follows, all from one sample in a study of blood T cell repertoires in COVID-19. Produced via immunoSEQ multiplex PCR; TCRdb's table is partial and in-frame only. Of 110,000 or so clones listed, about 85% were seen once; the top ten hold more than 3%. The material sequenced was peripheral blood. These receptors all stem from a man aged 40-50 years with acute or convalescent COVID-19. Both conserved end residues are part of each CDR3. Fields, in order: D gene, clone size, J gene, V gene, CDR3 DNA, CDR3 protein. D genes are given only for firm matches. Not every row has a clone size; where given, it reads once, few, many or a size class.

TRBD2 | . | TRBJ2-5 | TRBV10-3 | TGTGCCATCAGGATCCAGGGAGGGGAGACCCAGTACTTC | CAIRIQGGETQYF
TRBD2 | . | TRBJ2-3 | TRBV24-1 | TGTGCCACCAGTGTCCTAGCGGGGAGCACAGATACGCAGTATTTT | CATSVLAGSTDTQYF
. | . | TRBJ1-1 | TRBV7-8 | TGTGCCAGCAGCTTCCGAGAGAACACTGAAGCTTTCTTT | CASSFRENTEAFF
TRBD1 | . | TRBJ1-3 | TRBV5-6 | TGTGCCAGCAGCCCAGGGGGCGCATTGGGAAACACCATATATTTT | CASSPGGALGNTIYF
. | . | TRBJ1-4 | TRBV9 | TGTGCCAGCAGCGTAGGCAGGGGAGCTAATGAAAAACTGTTTTTT | CASSVGRGANEKLFF
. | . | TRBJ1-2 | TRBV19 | TGTGCCAGTAGTATAGCGGCAGGTGATGGCTACACCTTC | CASSIAAGDGYTF
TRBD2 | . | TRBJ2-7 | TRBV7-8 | TGTGCCAGCAGCCGACTAGCGGGATCCTACGAGCAGTACTTC | CASSRLAGSYEQYF
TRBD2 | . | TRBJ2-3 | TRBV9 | TGTGCCAGCAGCGTAGGCCGGGCGGGGGGGAGCACAGATACGCAGTATTTT | CASSVGRAGGSTDTQYF
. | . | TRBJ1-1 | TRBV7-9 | TGTGCCAGCAGCGAGCGCGGAGTGCCTGAAGCTTTCTTT | CASSERGVPEAFF
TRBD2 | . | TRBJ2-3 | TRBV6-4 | TGTGCCAGCAGTGAGGGCGGGGGGGCTTCCGCAGATACGCAGTATTTT | CASSEGGGASADTQYF
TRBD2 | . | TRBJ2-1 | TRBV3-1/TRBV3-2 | TGTGCCAGCAGCCAAGACACCGGGGGGGCATACAATGAGCAGTTCTTC | CASSQDTGGAYNEQFF
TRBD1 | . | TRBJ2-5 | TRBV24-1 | TGTGCCACCAGTGAGGGGGGACAGGGGGGGGAGACCCAGTACTTC | CATSEGGQGGETQYF
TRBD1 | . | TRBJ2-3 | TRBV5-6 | TGTGCCAGCAGCTTGCCGGGGATAGGACAGGGGGCAACAGGTACGCAGTATTTT | CASSLPGIGQGATGTQYF
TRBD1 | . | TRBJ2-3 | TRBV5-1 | TGCGCCAGTAAGACAGGGGGATCCACAGATACGCAGTATTTT | CASKTGGSTDTQYF
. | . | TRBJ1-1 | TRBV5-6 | TGTGCCAGCAGCTTGGGGCCAGTCAACACTGAAGCTTTCTTT | CASSLGPVNTEAFF
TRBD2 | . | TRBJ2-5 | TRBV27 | TGTGCCAGCAGTTTAAATCCCCCTAGCGGGGGGCTCGGGGAGACCCAGTACTTC | CASSLNPPSGGLGETQYF
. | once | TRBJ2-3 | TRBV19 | TGTGCCAGTAGTATATTATCCCACAGGGCAGATACGCAGTATTTT | CASSILSHRADTQYF
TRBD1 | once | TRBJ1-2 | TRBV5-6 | TGTGCCAGCAGCTCCCGGGACAGGGGGTTTTTTAACTATGGCTACACCTTC | CASSSRDRGFFNYGYTF
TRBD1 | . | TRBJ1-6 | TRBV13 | TGTGCCAGCAGCAAAAACAGGGGGCGAGGTTCACCCCTCCACTTT | CASSKNRGRGSPLHF
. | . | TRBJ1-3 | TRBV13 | TGTGCCAGCAGCCTTAGGCGGACTGGAAACACCATATATTTT | CASSLRRTGNTIYF
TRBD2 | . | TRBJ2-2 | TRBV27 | TGTGCCAGCGCGGGGGGGAATCCCGGGGAGCTGTTTTTT | CASAGGNPGELFF
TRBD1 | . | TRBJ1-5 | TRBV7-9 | TGTGCCAGCAGCCCCGGGACAGGGGGCTATGTTTTGCATTTT | CASSPGTGGYVLHF
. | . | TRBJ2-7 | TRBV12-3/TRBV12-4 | TGTGCCAGCAGGGCTGACAGCTACGAGCAGTACTTC | CASRADSYEQYF
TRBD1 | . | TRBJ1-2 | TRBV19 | TGTGCCAGTAGTAGGGACAGGAAAGACTATGGCTACACCTTC | CASSRDRKDYGYTF
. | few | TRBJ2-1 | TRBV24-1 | TGTGCCACCAGTGATTTGCGGGCAGGGGCCGGTGAGCAGTTCTTC | CATSDLRAGAGEQFF
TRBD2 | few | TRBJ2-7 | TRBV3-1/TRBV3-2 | TGTGCCAGCAGCACGGGACTAGCGGGGCCTTGGGAGCAGTACTTC | CASSTGLAGPWEQYF
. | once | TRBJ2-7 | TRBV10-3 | TGTGCCATGTCAGAGAGGGCGGCAACGAACAAATACGAGCAGTACTTC | CAMSERAATNKYEQYF
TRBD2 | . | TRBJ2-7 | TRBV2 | TGTGCCAGCAGTAAAAGCGGGGGTTACGAGCAGTACTTC | CASSKSGGYEQYF
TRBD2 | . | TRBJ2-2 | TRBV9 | TGTGCCAGCAGCGATCTAGCGGGGGCCTCCACCGGGGAGCTGTTTTTT | CASSDLAGASTGELFF
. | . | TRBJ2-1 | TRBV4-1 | TGCGCCAGCAGCAAACGGGGGAATGAGCAGTTCTTC | CASSKRGNEQFF
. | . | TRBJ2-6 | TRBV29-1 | TGCAGCGTGGGGGGTCACTCTGGGGCCAACGTCCTGACTTTC | CSVGGHSGANVLTF
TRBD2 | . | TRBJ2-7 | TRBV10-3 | TGTGCCATCAGTCCGGGACTAGCGGTCGAGCAGTACTTC | CAISPGLAVEQYF
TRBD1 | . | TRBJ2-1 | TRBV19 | TGTGCCAGTAGTACGGCTTCCGGGACAGGGCGTGATGAGCAGTTCTTC | CASSTASGTGRDEQFF
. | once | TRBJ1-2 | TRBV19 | TGTGCCAGTAGTGTCCAAGGGGAAGGCTACACCTTC | CASSVQGEGYTF
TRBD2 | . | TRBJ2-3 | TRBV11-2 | TGTGCCAGCAGGAGACTAGCGGGGAGACTGACTAGCACAGATACGCAGTATTTT | CASRRLAGRLTSTDTQYF
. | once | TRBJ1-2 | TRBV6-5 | TGTGCCAGCAGCGGAAGACAGTATGGCTACACCTTC | CASSGRQYGYTF
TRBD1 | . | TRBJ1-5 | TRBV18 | TGTGCCAGCTCACCGGGGACAGATCAGCCCCAGCATTTT | CASSPGTDQPQHF
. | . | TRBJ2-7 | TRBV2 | TGTGCCAGCAACCCAGGTGATCCGTGGGAGCAGTACTTC | CASNPGDPWEQYF
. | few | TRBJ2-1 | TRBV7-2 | TGTGCCAGCAGCTTAGGGTTGCGACTTAACAATGAGCAGTTCTTC | CASSLGLRLNNEQFF
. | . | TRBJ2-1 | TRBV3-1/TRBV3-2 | TGTGCCAGCAGCCAAGATAGTTGGGACTTAGGGGTCAATGAGCAGTTCTTC | CASSQDSWDLGVNEQFF
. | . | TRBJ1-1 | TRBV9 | TGTGCCAGCAGCGCCTATTTTAACACTGAAGCTTTCTTT | CASSAYFNTEAFF
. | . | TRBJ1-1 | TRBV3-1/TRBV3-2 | TGTGCCAGCAGGTATAGGGGGACTGAAGCTTTCTTT | CASRYRGTEAFF
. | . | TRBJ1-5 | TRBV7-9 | TGTGCCAGCAGCCCCGGGGGAGGAAGAAGTCAGCCCCAGCATTTT | CASSPGGGRSQPQHF
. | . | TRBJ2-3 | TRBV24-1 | TGTGCCACCAGTGATTTGCCTCGGGGGAGGATTGGAGATACGCAGTATTTT | CATSDLPRGRIGDTQYF
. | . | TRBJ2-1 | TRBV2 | TGTGCCAGCAGTGTCGGGGGCAATGAGCAGTTCTTC | CASSVGGNEQFF
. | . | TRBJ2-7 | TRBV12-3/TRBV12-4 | TGTGCCAGCAGTTTAGCGGGGCGCTACGAGCAGTACTTC | CASSLAGRYEQYF
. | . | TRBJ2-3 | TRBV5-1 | TGCGCCAGCAGCTTGGGACATGGGAGGACGGGTACAGATACGCAGTATTTT | CASSLGHGRTGTDTQYF
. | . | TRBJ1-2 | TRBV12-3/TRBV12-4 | TGTGCCAGCAGCATCGGGGATTACTATGGCTACACCTTC | CASSIGDYYGYTF
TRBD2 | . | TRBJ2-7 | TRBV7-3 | TGTGCCAGCACCCCCCCTGCGGGGGTCGAGCAGTACTTC | CASTPPAGVEQYF
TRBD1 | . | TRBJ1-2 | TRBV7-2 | TGTGCCAGCAGCCCCGACAGGGGGTTAGTAGGGGGCTACACCTTC | CASSPDRGLVGGYTF
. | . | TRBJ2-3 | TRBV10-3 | TGTGCCATCAGCCACCCCCTCGCCTCGAGGGATACGCAGTATTTT | CAISHPLASRDTQYF
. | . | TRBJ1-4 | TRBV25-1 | TGTGCCAGCAGTGGTAGAGGGAGAAGGGATGAAAAACTGTTTTTT | CASSGRGRRDEKLFF
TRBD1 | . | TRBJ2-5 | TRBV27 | TGTGCCAGCAGCCGCTGGGGGACAGGGGGCTCGGGGTGGGAGACCCAGTACTTC | CASSRWGTGGSGWETQYF
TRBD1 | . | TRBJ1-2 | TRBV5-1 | TGCGCCAGCAGCTTGTCCCCGGACAGGGCCGTATATGGCTACACCTTC | CASSLSPDRAVYGYTF